The TCR beta chain described here comes from a study of blood T cell repertoires in COVID-19. Seattle's enrolled individuals joined amid active infection and were then monitored longitudinally. The CDR3 loop spans 15 amino acids. V shed 2 bases and J 7 bases; nucleotides not matched to a gene: 5. Germline V gives CDR1 SEHNR, CDR2 FQNEAQ (reference sequence). Sequenced by immunoSEQ multiplex PCR; TCRdb stores in-frame clones only, minus some. This table has some 150,000 clones, 80% to 90% appearing once. The chain joins TRBV7-9 to TRBJ1-1; 12 bases are shared with TRBD1. The clonotype was recovered from an older woman with COVID-19, enrolled during active disease. Sequencing input: peripheral blood. The CDR3 region has the DNA TGTGCCAGCAGCTTATTCGGGACAGGGGGCCGTGAAGCTTTCTTT. Protein sequence: CASSLFGTGGREAFF.